This TCR beta chain comes out of a study of blood T cell repertoires in COVID-19 (dated by TCRdb to between 2020 and 2021). About the full investigation: The collaborator samples originated in the United States, Italy and Spain and spanned the acute and convalescent phases of COVID-19. The dataset comprised deeply sampled blood TCRbeta repertoires from subjects exposed to, actively infected with, or recovered from COVID-19. Where HLA class I and class II types were available, the types were taken from metadata supplied by the sample provider, not from assay-based typing. The prospective study material was composed of cDNA or gDNA derived from T cells, B-cell-depleted T cells, or PBMCs. A freely available public database, intended as a resource for researchers studying the immune response to SARS-CoV-2, is where the repertoires were released. The samples were drawn from the first 160 participants of the ongoing ImmuneRACE study and from 950 to 1,500 subjects provided by 6 global collaborators. The sample metadata nearly always contained a de-identified subject ID, COVID-19 status, age in years and sex.

Participants in the prospective study were aged about 18 to 100 years, lived in more than 20 United States geographic areas, and enrolled through a virtual design. Cohort assignment in the prospective study relied on participant-reported clinical history from a screening survey and a study questionnaire. ImmuneRACE Cohort 3 recovered participants were defined by two consecutive negative NP/OP PCR tests, healthcare professional clearance, or symptom resolution. Mobile phlebotomists in the prospective study collected whole blood, serum and a nasopharyngeal or oropharyngeal swab from every participant. Over an approximately 2-month period, participants in the prospective study had the option of providing additional blood draws and questionnaires. Before DNA extraction, blood samples from the prospective study were shipped at room temperature or frozen. The CDR3 measures 15 amino acids from cysteine to phenylalanine. Only CDR3 DNA remains: 45 bases, in frame from the first base. After removal of 5 bases from V and 3 bases from J, the junction retains 7 bases not matched to a gene. Looking up the germline V gene yields CDR1 MDHEN and CDR2 SYDVKM.

TCRbeta CDR3 regions were amplified from genomic DNA by means of the immunoSEQ Assay, a bias-controlled multiplex PCR. In the paper's pipeline: The number of nucleated cells in each sample was estimated by amplification of reference gene primers within the assay. To quantify the absolute abundance of each unique TCRbeta CDR3 rearrangement, sequence reads were collapsed and filtered. For each sample, productive Simpson clonality was calculated as the square root of Simpson's diversity index over productive rearrangements. TCRdb retrieved this table from immuneACCESS and kept in-frame rearrangements only. Not all clones are present; in checked studies, unresolved V genes account for under half, and no reason is known for the remainder. The V and J calls and clone size are taken from that table; D and trimming were inferred from the DNA. The sample contains around 250,000 clones, around 90% of them found a single time. The ten largest clones capture 1.5% to 2% of the sample.

Results the study describes overall, beyond this receptor: Clinical and demographic metadata were provided uncurated, with the amount varying by source and participant.

In the case of this clone: This clone's antigen is unknown. One base away there is no much larger clone; base qualities are not given.

This clonotype was obtained from a woman aged 45-65 years who had recovered from COVID-19. The V gene is TRBV28 and the J gene is TRBJ2-3, and TRBD1 matches 8 of the central bases. The sample taken for sequencing was PBMCs or T cells enriched from blood (not recorded which). CDR3 reads: CASSPPDRATDTQYF. The sequenced DNA is TGTGCCAGCAGTCCACCGGACAGGGCAACAGATACGCAGTATTTT.